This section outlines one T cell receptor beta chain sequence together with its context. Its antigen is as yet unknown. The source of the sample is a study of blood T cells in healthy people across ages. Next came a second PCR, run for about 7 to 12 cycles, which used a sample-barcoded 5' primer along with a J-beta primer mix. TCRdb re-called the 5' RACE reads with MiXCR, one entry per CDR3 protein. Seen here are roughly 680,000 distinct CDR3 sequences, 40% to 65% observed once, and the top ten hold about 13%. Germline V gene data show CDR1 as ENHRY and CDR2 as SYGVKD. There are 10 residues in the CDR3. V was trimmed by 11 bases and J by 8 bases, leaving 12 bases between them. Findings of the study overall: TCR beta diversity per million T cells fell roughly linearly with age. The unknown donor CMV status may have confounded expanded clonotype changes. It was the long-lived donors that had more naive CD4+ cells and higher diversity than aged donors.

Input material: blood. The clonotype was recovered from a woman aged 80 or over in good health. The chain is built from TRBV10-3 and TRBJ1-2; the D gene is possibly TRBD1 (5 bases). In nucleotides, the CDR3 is TGTGCCGCCAAAGGGGACGGCTACACCTTC. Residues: CAAKGDGYTF.